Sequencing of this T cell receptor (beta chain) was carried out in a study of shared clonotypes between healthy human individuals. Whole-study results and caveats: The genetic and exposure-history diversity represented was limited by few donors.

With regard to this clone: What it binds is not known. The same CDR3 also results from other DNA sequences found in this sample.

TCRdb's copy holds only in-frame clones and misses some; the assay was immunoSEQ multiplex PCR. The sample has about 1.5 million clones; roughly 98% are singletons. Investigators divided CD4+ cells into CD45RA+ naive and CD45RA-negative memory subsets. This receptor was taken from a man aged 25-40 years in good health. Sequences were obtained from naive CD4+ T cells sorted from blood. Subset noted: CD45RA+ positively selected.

CDR3 nucleotide sequence: TGTGCCAGCAGCTTAGATAGGACAGATACGCAGTATTTT. As protein: CASSLDRTDTQYF. The J gene is TRBJ2-3, the V gene TRBV11-2; D not resolved. The germline CDR1 and CDR2 sequences are SGHAT and FQNNGV. This CDR3 contains 13 residues. V was cut by 0 bases and J by 3 bases, with 4 bases left in between.